This T cell receptor beta chain was recovered during a study of early T cells in non-severe SARS-CoV-2 infection. Looking at the study overall: It was bulk RNA from unsorted whole blood that was sequenced, and the chains were unpaired. General study findings and limits: Clonotype matching in VDJdb favored anti-spike CD8 responses and did not capture private and CD4 specificities.

Only a few counts were recorded for this clonotype. Its antigen is still unknown. Individual cDNA molecules each received unique molecular identifiers attached to them. Each CDR3 protein is one row after TCRdb ran MiXCR on the 5' RACE reads. This table holds about 64,000 distinct CDR3 sequences, 18% found once. V lost 10 bases and J lost 0, with 12 bases in between. Germline CDR1 reads MNHEY; CDR2 reads SMNVEV (reference sequence). The CDR3 consists of 13 residues. This chain connects TRBV27 to TRBJ2-5; D gene ambiguous. This clonotype was sampled from an adult who was a healthcare worker with PCR-confirmed SARS-CoV-2 infection or an uninfected control (not recorded which). The material was whole blood, obtained at baseline. The CDR3 loop is CATRKGNQETQYF. CDR3 sequence (DNA): TGTGCCACCAGGAAAGGCAACCAAGAGACCCAGTACTTC.